These 17 T cell receptor beta chains came from one sample sequenced in a study of T cells in narcolepsy. No antigens are known for them. Sequenced by immunoSEQ multiplex PCR; TCRdb stores in-frame clones only, minus some. The repertoire holds around 1,700 clones, with approximately 20% as singletons. The sample taken for sequencing was cultured CD4+ T cells from cerebrospinal fluid. These receptors were collected from a human donor with narcolepsy.

The chain is built from TRBV27 and TRBJ1-2; 7 nucleotides align to TRBD1. Germline CDR1 and CDR2: MNHEY and SMNVEV (reference sequence). CDR3 length: 12 residues. V was pared by 9 bases and J by 2 bases, with 3 bases of the junction left unmatched. The CDR3 DNA reads as TGTGCCAGTATGACAGGGAACTATGGCTACACCTTC. Residues: CASMTGNYGYTF.

This chain uses TRBV30 with TRBJ1-5, with a possible D match to TRBD1 (5 bases). This CDR3 has 15 amino acids. Germline values: CDR1 GTSNPN, CDR2 SVGIG (reference sequence). V lost 0 bases to trimming and J lost 2 bases, with 11 bases between them. DNA of the CDR3: TGTGCCTGGAGTGTTGGGGGGAATTGCAATCAGCCCCAGCATTTT. Translation: CAWSVGGNCNQPQHF.

The chain employs TRBV7-9 and TRBJ2-5; no definite D call. Germline V lookup: CDR1 SEHNR, CDR2 FQNEAQ (reference sequence). The CDR3 runs 14 residues. V was cut by 3 bases and J by 3 bases, with 11 bases left in between. CDR3 DNA: TGTGCCAGCAGCTTGGATACGAATAAAGAGACCCAGTACTTC. This sequence encodes CASSLDTNKETQYF.

This chain uses TRBV19 with TRBJ1-5, with 12 positions matching TRBD1. The CDR3 consists of 13 residues. The germline V gene has CDR1 LNHDA and CDR2 SQIVND (reference sequence). The CDR3 sequence: CAGGQGARQPQHF. The CDR3 nucleotides read TGTGCGGGGGGACAGGGGGCCAGGCAGCCCCAGCATTTT.

This clone turned up a few times. One end of the junction is discordant with germline, which a read error may explain. The V gene is TRBV10-3, the J gene TRBJ1-5; 8 bases match TRBD1. Germline V CDR1 and CDR2: ENHRY, SYGVKD. The CDR3 extends over 15 amino acids. The CDR3 protein is CAIRSRQGILSAPAF. The DNA of the CDR3 is TGTGCCATCAGATCACGACAGGGGATATTATCAGCCCCAGCATTT.

This clone turned up a few times. The J gene is TRBJ1-1, the V gene TRBV6-5, with 8 positions matching TRBD1. The CDR3 has 14 residues. V was clipped by 10 bases and J by 4 bases; unmatched bases: 11. In germline, CDR1 is MNHEY, CDR2 SVGAGI. The CDR3 DNA reads TGTGCCATCAGGACAGGGACAGTAGGCACTGAAGCTTTCTTT. Amino acid sequence: CAIRTGTVGTEAFF.

This clone is labeled medium-sized. This rearrangement joins TRBV6-1 to TRBJ1-1; D might be TRBD1 (5 bases). Germline CDR1 and CDR2: MNHNS and SASEGT. The V end was cut by 6 bases, the J end by 3 bases, with 11 bases between. CDR3 length equals 13 residues. The CDR3 here is CASRRGKDTEAFF. The CDR3 DNA sequence: TGTGCCAGCAGGAGGGGAAAAGACACTGAAGCTTTCTTT.

This clone was seen a few times. The CDR3 here is CASRRSLQETQYF. In nucleotides, the CDR3 is TGTGCCAGCAGACGCAGCCTCCAAGAGACCCAGTACTTC. This sequence joins TRBV9 and TRBJ2-5; D is unclear. Trimming took off 5 bases at V and 1 base at J, with 9 bases between the two ends. CDR3 length equals 13 residues. Germline V CDR1 and CDR2: SGDLS, YYNGEE.

This clone counts as medium-sized. The chain uses TRBV19 and TRBJ1-5; D ambiguous. Germline CDR1 reads LNHDA; CDR2 reads SQIVND (reference sequence). The length of the CDR3 is 10 residues. The V end was cut by 7 bases, the J end by 9 bases, with 7 bases between. The CDR3 region is CASMSRPQHF. The CDR3 nucleotides are TGTGCCAGTATGTCTCGGCCCCAGCATTTT.

As concerns this clone: One junction end disagrees with the germline gene, perhaps due to a read error. This specimen includes other DNA sequences encoding the same CDR3. The V call is TRBV7-2, the J call TRBJ2-7, with TRBD2 identical over 9 bases. Germline lookup yields CDR1 SGHTA and CDR2 FQGNSA. The CDR3 covers 16 residues. The CDR3 sequence: CASSPSAGGTYYEQYF. Written as DNA, the CDR3 is TGCGCCAGCAGCCCCTCAGCGGGGGGCACTTACTACGAGCAGTACTTC.

Only a few counts were recorded for this clone. The chain joins TRBV5-1 to TRBJ2-3; 10 positions match TRBD2. The junction had 5 bases not matched to a gene; V was cut back by 4 bases and J by 0 bases. The V gene's germline CDR1 is SGHRS and CDR2 YFSETQ. The CDR3 consists of 16 residues. CDR3: CASSPLAGLSTDTQYF. In DNA, the CDR3 is TGCGCCAGCAGCCCACTAGCGGGGTTAAGCACAGATACGCAGTATTTT.

This clone counts as medium-sized. The CDR3 sequence is CASSLGGGQGRQEQYF. In nucleotides, the CDR3 is TGCGCCAGCAGCTTGGGTGGCGGACAGGGGCGACAGGAGCAGTACTTC. The chain couples TRBV5-1 to TRBJ2-7; TRBD1 matches 9 bases. This CDR3 contains 16 residues. The V gene end was trimmed by 0 bases and the J gene end by 7 bases; junction bases not matched to a gene: 11. Germline V CDR1 and CDR2: SGHRS, YFSETQ.

This clone is termed medium-sized (0.01 to 0.1%). This chain connects TRBV29-1 to TRBJ1-1, with TRBD1 matching over 8 bases. The germline gives CDR1 SQVTM, CDR2 ANQGSEA. This CDR3 has 12 residues. J lost 11 bases, V lost 8 bases, and 13 bases had no gene match. The CDR3 DNA sequence: TGCAGCACAGGGGGGGAGGGAAGGATGGCTTTCTTT. Protein product: CSTGGEGRMAFF.

The chain joins TRBV1 to TRBJ2-6. TRBV1 is listed as a pseudogene. The length of the CDR3 is 18 residues. CDR3 coding DNA: TGCACCAGCAGGCCCGTCGGTTTGTGCACAAGTCGGGCCAACGTCCTGACTTTC. Protein sequence: CTSRPVGLCTSRANVLTF.

This clone has only a few counts. The rearrangement joins TRBV4-2 to TRBJ2-3; D gene ambiguous. The CDR3 is 15 amino acids. V was pared by 4 bases and J by 0 bases, with 11 bases between. CDR1 LGHNA and CDR2 YNFKEQ come from the germline V gene. In DNA form, the CDR3 reads TGTGCCAGCAGCCCGACTTGGTACAGCACAGATACGCAGTATTTT. Translating it yields CASSPTWYSTDTQYF.

The CDR3 DNA sequence: TGTGCCAGCAATGCCGGGACAGGGGCTGAAAAACTGTTTTTT. Protein sequence: CASNAGTGAEKLFF. The gene calls are TRBV6-5 and TRBJ1-4, with 10 positions matching TRBD1. With V trimmed by 7 bases and J by 7 bases, 6 bases remained unmatched. The CDR3 is 14 amino acids. The germline V gene encodes CDR1 MNHEY and CDR2 SVGAGI.

J is TRBJ1-2 and V is TRBV7-4; 10 bases agree with TRBD1. The CDR3 length is 15 residues. Trimming at V came to 5 bases and at J to 8 bases, leaving 11 bases not matched to a gene. Germline CDR1 SGHVT, CDR2 SQSDAQ. CDR3 in amino acids: CASSRTKTGGSGYTF. The CDR3 DNA reads as TGTGCCAGCAGCCGTACAAAGACAGGGGGCTCAGGCTACACCTTC. Using reference TRBV7-4 and TRBJ1-2 for the parts outside the CDR3, the full variable domain is GAGVSQSPRYKVAKRGRDVALRCDSISGHVTLYWYRQTLGQGSEVLTYSQSDAQRDKSGRPSGRFSAERPERSVSTLKIQRTEQGDSAVYLCASSRTKTGGSGYTFGSGTRLTVV.